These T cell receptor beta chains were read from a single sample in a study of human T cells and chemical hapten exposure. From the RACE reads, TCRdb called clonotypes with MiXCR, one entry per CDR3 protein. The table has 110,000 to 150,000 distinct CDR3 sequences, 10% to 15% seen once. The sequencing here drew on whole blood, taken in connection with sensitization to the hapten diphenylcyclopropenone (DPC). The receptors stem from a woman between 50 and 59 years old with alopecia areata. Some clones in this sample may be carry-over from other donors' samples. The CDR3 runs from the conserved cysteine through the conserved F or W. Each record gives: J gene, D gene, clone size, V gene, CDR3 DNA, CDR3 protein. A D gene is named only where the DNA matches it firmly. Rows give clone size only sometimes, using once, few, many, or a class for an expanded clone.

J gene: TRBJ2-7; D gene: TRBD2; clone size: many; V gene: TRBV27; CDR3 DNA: TGTGCCAGCACCCCGGGACTAGCTTTTGGGTACGAGCAGTACTTC; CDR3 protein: CASTPGLAFGYEQYF
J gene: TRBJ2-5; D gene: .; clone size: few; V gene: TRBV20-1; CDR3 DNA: TGCAGTGGATCGCACCAAGAGACCCAGTACTTC; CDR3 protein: CSGSHQETQYF
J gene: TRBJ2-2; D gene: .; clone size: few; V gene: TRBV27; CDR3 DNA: TGTGCCAGCAGTTTAGGGTTAGCGGCTACGATGGAGCTGTTTTTT; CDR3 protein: CASSLGLAATMELFF
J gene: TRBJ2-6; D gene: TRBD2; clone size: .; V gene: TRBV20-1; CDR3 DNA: TGCAGTGCTAGTGGGAGGGGAGCCGGGGCCAACGTCCTGACTTTC; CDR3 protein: CSASGRGAGANVLTF
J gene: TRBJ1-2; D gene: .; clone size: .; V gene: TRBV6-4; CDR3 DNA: TGTGCCAGCAGTTCAACAGGCATTGGGGGCTACACCTTC; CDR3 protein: CASSSTGIGGYTF
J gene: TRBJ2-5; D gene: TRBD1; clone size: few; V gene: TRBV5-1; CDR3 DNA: TGCGCCAGCAAGGGGACAGGGCGCCGAGAGACCCAGTACTTC; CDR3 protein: CASKGTGRRETQYF
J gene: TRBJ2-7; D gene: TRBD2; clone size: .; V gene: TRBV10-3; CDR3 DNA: TGTGCCATCAGTAAACCCAGCGGGAGGGACGAGCAGTACTTC; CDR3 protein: CAISKPSGRDEQYF
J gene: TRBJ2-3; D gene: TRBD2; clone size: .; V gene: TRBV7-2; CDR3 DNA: TGTGCCAGCAGCTTGGCCGGGACTAGCGCGATGGATACGCAGTATTTT; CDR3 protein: CASSLAGTSAMDTQYF
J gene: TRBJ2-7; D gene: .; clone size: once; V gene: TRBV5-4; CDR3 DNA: TGTGCCAGCAGCTTCGACCGGGACCTATCAACAGAGCAGTACTTC; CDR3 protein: CASSFDRDLSTEQYF
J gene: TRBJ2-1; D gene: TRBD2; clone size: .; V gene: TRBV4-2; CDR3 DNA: TGTGCCAGCAGCTTAAATAGCGGGAGAATAAATGAGCAGTTCTTC; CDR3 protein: CASSLNSGRINEQFF
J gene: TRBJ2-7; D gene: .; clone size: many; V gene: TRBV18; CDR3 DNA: TGTGCCAGCTCACCCCTCCCCCGGGGAGTGGACGAGCAGTACTTC; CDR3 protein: CASSPLPRGVDEQYF
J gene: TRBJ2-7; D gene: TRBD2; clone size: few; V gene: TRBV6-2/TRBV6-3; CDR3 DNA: TGTGCCAGCAGTTACCGGCTAGCGGGAGATGGCGAGCAGTACTTC; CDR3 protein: CASSYRLAGDGEQYF
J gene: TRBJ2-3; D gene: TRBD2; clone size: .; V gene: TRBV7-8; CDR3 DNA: TGTGCCAGCAGCTTCCGACTAGCGGGTTTGCTGGTGGGCACAGATACGCAGTATTTT; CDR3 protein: CASSFRLAGLLVGTDTQYF
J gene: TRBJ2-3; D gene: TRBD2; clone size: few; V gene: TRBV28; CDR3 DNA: TGTGCCAGCAGTTTATCGGGAGGCCGCACAGATACGCAGTATTTT; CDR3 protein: CASSLSGGRTDTQYF
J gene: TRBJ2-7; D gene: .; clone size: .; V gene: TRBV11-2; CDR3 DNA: TGTGCCAGCAGCTTAGGGATGGCCCTAGGAGAGCAGTACTTC; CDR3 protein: CASSLGMALGEQYF
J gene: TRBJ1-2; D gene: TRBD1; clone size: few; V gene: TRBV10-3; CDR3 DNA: TGTGCCATCAGTGCGCAGGGGGGACATAACTATGGCTACACCTTC; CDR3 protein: CAISAQGGHNYGYTF